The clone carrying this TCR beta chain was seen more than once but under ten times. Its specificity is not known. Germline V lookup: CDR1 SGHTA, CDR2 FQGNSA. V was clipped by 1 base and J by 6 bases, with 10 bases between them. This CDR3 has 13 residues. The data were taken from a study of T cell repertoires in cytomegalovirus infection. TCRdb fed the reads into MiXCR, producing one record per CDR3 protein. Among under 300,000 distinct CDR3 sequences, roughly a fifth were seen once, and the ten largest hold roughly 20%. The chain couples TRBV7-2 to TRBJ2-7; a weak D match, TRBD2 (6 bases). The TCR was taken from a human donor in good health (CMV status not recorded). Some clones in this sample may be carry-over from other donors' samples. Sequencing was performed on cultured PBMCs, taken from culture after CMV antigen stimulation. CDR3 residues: CASSLGGRSEQYV. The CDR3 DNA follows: TGTGCCAGCAGCTTAGGTGGGAGGAGCGAGCAGTACGTC.